This T cell receptor (beta chain) was captured by sequencing in a study of cytomegalovirus exposure and HLA in healthy donors. The study, taken as a whole, reports: There was a cluster of highly shared sequence variants that was likely a sequencing artifact. Donors were assumed by presence/absence analyses to have roughly uniform sequencing depth.

V lost 2 bases and J lost 2; bases outside the gene matches: 9. Germline V lookup: CDR1 MGHRA, CDR2 YSYEKL. The CDR3 contains 16 residues. About this clone itself: Its antigen remains unidentified.

Healthy individuals who donated bone marrow served as the donors. Though nominally healthy at sampling, donors likely had unrecorded immune exposures. The PCR used 60 Vbeta and 13 Jbeta primers. Sequenced by immunoSEQ multiplex PCR; TCRdb stores in-frame clones only, minus some. The sample totals some 200,000 clones. The sequencing input was PBMCs. The genes are TRBV4-1 and TRBJ2-7; 7 bases map to TRBD1. The receptor comes from a man in his thirties or forties in good health and CMV-seronegative. In nucleotides, the CDR3 is TGCGCCAGCAGCCAATCAACCGGGACAGCAACCTACGAGCAGTACTTC. It encodes CASSQSTGTATYEQYF.